This T cell receptor (beta chain) derives from a study of blood T cell repertoires in COVID-19. As for the study in general: The study drew acute and convalescent COVID-19 samples from the United States, Italy and Spain. Nucleic acid was either cDNA or gDNA, and it came from T cells, B-cell-depleted T cells, or PBMCs.

Per germline, CDR1 LNHDA and CDR2 SQIVND (reference sequence). The CDR3 is made up of 17 amino acids. Deletions cut 0 bases from V and 4 bases from J, with 18 bases between. The data were produced by immunoSEQ multiplex PCR, yet TCRdb's version contains in-frame clones alone and is incomplete. The sample has 75,000 to 90,000 clones, approximately 87% seen once. The chain has TRBV19 and TRBJ1-2; possibly TRBD1 for D (6 bases). The sequence derives from a human donor in a cohort sampled during active COVID-19. The sample comprised peripheral blood. The CDR3 coding sequence is TGTGCCAGTAGTATAGATGCCCCATCCAGGGGCGTCTATGGCTACACCTTC. Protein product: CASSIDAPSRGVYGYTF.